This entry is about one TCR beta chain. The data belong to a study of cytomegalovirus exposure and HLA in healthy donors. The data were produced by immunoSEQ multiplex PCR, yet TCRdb's version contains in-frame clones alone and is incomplete. The sample holds about 88,000 clones; around 96% are singletons and the top ten take 0.78%. V lost 0 bases, J lost 5 bases, and 6 bases stayed unmatched. This CDR3 has 15 residues. Germline-derived CDR1 and CDR2 are SQVTM and ANQGSEA. This chain connects TRBV29-1 to TRBJ2-1, with 8 bases aligning to TRBD1. The clonotype comes from a man aged 18 to 30 in good health and CMV-seronegative. The sample consisted of PBMCs. The CDR3 protein is CSVEERQGADNEQFF. CDR3 bases: TGCAGCGTTGAAGAAAGGCAGGGGGCCGACAATGAGCAGTTCTTC.